What follows is one T cell receptor (beta chain) and its context. This record comes from a study of blood T cell repertoires in COVID-19. V lost 2 bases to trimming and J lost 4 bases; unmatched junction nucleotides: 5. This CDR3 contains 15 residues. Germline-derived CDR1 and CDR2 are MNHEY and SMNVEV (reference sequence). Original analysis: Quantification of nucleated cells was approximated via reference gene primer amplification. Clones were sequenced by immunoSEQ multiplex PCR, and TCRdb holds only the in-frame ones, with some missing. V, J and clone size are taken as reported in that table, and D and trimming were inferred from the DNA itself. The sample consists of about 180,000 clones, 80% to 90% of them appearing once.

Material for sequencing was peripheral blood. The chain joins TRBV27 to TRBJ2-7, with 10 bases identical to TRBD2. The origin of this receptor is a man aged 40-49 years with active or convalescent COVID-19. The CDR3 spells CASSLRSGGAYEQYF. The DNA for the CDR3 is TGTGCCAGCAGTTTACGAAGCGGGGGGGCATACGAGCAGTACTTC.